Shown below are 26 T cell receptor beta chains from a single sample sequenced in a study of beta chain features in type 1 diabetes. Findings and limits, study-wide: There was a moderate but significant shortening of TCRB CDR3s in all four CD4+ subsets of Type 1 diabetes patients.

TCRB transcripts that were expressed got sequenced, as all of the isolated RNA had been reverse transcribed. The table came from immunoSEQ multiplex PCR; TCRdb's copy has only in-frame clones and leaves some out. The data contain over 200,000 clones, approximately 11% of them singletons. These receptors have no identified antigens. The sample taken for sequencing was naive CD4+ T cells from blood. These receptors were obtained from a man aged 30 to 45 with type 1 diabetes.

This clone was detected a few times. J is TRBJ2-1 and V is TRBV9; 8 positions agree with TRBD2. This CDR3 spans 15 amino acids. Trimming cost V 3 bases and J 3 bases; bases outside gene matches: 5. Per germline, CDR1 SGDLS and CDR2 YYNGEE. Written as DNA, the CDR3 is TGTGCCAGCAGCGGGGGACTAGACTTCTACAATGAGCAGTTCTTC. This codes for CASSGGLDFYNEQFF. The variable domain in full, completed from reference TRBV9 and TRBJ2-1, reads DSGVTQTPKHLITATGQRVTLRCSPRSGDLSVYWYQQSLDQGLQFLIQYYNGEERAKGNILERFSAQQFPDLHSELNLSSLELGDSALYFCASSGGLDFYNEQFFGPGTRLTVL.

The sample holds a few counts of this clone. The CDR3 DNA sequence: TGCAGCGGCCTAGACATCGTCCTCGGGGGGCTGAACACTGAAGCTTTCTTT. This codes for CSGLDIVLGGLNTEAFF. The chain uses TRBV29-1 and TRBJ1-1, with D maybe TRBD1 (6 bases). Germline V gene sequence: CDR1 SQVTM, CDR2 ANQGSEA. The CDR3 covers 17 residues. Trimming shortened V by 7 bases and J by 0 bases, and 24 bases separated the two germline ends.

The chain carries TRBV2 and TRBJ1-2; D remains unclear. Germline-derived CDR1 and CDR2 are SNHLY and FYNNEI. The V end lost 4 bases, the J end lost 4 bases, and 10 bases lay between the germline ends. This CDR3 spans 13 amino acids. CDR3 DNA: TGTGCCAGCAGTGGGGAGTTGACCTATGGCTACACCTTC. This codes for CASSGELTYGYTF.

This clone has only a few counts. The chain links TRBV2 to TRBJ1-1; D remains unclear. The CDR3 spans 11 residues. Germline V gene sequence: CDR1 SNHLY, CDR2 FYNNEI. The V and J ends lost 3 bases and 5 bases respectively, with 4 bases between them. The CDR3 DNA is TGTGCCAGCAGTGAGAGGACTGAAGCTTTCTTT. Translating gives CASSERTEAFF.

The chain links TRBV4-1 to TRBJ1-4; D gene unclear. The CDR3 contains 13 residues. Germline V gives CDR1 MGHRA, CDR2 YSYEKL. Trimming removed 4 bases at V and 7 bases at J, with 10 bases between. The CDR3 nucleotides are TGCGCCAGCAGCCCACTCGCCGCTGAAAAACTGTTTTTT. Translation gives CASSPLAAEKLFF.

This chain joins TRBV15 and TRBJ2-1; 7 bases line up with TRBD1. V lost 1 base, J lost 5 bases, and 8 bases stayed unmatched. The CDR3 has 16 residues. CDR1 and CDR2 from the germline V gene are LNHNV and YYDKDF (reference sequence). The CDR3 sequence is CATSRGQGIGNNEQFF. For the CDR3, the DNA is TGTGCCACCAGCAGAGGACAGGGAATAGGGAACAATGAGCAGTTCTTC.

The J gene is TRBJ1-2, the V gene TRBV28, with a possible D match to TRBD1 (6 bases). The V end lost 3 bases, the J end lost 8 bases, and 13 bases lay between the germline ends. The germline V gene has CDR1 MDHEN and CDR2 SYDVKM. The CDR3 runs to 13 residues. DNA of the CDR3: TGTGCCAGCAGTTTCCGGGGGGCGCGGGGCTACACCTTC. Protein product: CASSFRGARGYTF.

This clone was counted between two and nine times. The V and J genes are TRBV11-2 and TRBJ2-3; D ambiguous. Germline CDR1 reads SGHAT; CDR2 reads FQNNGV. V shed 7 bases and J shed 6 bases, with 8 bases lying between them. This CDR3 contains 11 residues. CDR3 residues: CASTFSDTQYF. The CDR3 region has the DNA TGTGCCAGCACCTTCTCCGATACGCAGTATTTT.

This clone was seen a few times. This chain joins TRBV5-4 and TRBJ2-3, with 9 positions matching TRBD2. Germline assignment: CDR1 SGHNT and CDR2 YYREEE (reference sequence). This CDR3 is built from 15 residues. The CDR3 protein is CAVTGTSSSTDTQYF. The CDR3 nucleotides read TGTGCAGTCACGGGGACTAGCTCTAGCACAGATACGCAGTATTTT.

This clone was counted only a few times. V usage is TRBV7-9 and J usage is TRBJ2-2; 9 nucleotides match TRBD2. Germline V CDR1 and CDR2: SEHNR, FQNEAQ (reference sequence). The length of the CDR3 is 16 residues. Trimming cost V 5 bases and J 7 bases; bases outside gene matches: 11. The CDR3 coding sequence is TGTGCCAGCAGCCCCCTTGCGGGGGGGCTTGGCGGGGAGCTGTTTTTT. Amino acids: CASSPLAGGLGGELFF.

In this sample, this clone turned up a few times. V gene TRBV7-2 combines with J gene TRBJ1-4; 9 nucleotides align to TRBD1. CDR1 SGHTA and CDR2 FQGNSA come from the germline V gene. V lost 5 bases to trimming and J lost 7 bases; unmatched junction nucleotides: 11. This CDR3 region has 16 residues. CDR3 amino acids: CASSLGDRVFSEKLFF. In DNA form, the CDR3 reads TGTGCCAGCAGCCTAGGGGACAGGGTATTCAGTGAAAAACTGTTTTTT.

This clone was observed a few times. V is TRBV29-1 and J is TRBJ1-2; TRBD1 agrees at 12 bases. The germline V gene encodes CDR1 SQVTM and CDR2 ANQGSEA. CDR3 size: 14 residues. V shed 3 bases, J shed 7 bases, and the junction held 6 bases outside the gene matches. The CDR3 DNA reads TGCAGCGTTGATGGGACAGGGGGCTCCAGTGGCTACACCTTC. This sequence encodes CSVDGTGGSSGYTF. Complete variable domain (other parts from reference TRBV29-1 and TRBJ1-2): SAVISQKPSRDICQRGTSLTIQCQVDSQVTMMFWYRQQPGQSLTLIATANQGSEATYESGFVIDKFPISRPNLTFSTLTVSNMSPEDSSIYLCSVDGTGGSSGYTFGSGTRLTVV.

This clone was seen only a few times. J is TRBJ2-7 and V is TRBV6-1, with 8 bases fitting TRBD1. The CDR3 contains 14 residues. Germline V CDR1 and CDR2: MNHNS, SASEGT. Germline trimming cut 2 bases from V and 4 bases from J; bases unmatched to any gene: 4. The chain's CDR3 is CASSEQGASYEQYF. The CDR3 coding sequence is TGTGCCAGCAGTGAACAGGGGGCAAGTTACGAGCAGTACTTC.

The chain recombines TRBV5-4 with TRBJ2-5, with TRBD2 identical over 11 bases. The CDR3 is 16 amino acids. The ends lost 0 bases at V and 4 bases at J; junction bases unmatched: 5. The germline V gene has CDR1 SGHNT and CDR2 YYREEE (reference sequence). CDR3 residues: CASSLVLAGGSETQYF. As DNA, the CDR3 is TGTGCCAGCAGCTTGGTATTAGCGGGGGGGTCAGAGACCCAGTACTTC.

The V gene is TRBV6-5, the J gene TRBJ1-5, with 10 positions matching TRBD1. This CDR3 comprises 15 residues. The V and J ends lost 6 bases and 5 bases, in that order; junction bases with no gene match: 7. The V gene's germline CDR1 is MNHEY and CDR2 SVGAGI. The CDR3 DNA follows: TGTGCCAGCAGAAGGGACAGGGGAAGGGATCAGCCCCAGCATTTT. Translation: CASRRDRGRDQPQHF.

The CDR3 bases are TGCGCCAGCAGCCCCGGACAGGGAAGCTCCTACGAGCAGTACTTC. Protein sequence: CASSPGQGSSYEQYF. The chain is built from TRBV5-1 and TRBJ2-7, with 8 bases that match TRBD1. Germline CDR1 SGHRS, CDR2 YFSETQ. The junction had 6 bases not matched to a gene; V was cut back by 4 bases and J by 0 bases. The CDR3 is 15 residues long.

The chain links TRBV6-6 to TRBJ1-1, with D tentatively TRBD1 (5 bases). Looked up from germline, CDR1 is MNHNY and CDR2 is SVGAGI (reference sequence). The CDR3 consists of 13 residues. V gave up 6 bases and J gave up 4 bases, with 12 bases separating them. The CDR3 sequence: CASSPGGGTEAFF. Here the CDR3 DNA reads TGTGCCAGCAGCCCGGGGGGTGGCACTGAAGCTTTCTTT.

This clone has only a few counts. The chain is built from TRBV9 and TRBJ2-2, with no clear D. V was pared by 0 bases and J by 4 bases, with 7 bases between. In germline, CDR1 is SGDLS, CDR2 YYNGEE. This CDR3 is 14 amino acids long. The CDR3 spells CASSVDSGTGELFF. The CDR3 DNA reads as TGTGCCAGCAGCGTAGACTCAGGCACCGGGGAGCTGTTTTTT.

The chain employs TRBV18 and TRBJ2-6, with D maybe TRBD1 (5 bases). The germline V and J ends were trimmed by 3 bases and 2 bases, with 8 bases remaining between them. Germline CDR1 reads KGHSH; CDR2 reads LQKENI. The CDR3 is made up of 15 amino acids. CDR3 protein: CASSPQGTGANVLTF. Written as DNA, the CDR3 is TGTGCCAGCTCACCCCAGGGTACTGGGGCCAACGTCCTGACTTTC.

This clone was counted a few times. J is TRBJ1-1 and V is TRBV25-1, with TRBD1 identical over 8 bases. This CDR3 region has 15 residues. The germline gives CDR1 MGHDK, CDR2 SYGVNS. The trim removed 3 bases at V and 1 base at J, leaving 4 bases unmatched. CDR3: CASSDTTGGNTEAFF. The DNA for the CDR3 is TGTGCCAGCAGTGATACCACAGGGGGGAACACTGAAGCTTTCTTT.

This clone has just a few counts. CDR3 sequence reads: CASSFGGTTYEQYF. The CDR3 nucleotides read TGTGCCAGCAGCTTTGGAGGGACGACCTACGAGCAGTACTTC. The chain is built from TRBV13 and TRBJ2-7, with a tentative D call TRBD2 (6 bases). Trimming pared 3 bases from V and 2 bases from J, leaving 11 bases between. The CDR3 has 14 residues. CDR1 PRHDT and CDR2 FYEKMQ come from the germline V gene (reference sequence).

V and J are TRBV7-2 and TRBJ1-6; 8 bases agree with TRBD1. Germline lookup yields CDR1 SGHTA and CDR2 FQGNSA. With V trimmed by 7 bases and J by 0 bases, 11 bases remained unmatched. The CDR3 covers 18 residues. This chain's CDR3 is CASNLGQGRGSYNSPLHF. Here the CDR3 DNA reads TGTGCCAGCAACCTCGGACAGGGACGAGGCTCCTATAATTCACCCCTCCACTTT.

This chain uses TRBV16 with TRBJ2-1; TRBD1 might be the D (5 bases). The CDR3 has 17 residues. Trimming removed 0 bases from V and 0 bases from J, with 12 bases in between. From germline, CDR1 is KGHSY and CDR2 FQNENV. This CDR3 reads CASSQSVFRVSYNEQFF. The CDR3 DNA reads TGTGCCAGCAGCCAATCGGTCTTCAGGGTCTCCTACAATGAGCAGTTCTTC.

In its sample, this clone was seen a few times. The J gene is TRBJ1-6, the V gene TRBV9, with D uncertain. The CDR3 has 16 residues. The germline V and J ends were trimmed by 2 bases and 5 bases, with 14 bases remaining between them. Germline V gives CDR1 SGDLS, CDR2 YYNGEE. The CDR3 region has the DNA TGTGCCAGCAGCGTTGGTTCGGGTTGGAATAATTCACCCCTCCACTTT. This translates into CASSVGSGWNNSPLHF.

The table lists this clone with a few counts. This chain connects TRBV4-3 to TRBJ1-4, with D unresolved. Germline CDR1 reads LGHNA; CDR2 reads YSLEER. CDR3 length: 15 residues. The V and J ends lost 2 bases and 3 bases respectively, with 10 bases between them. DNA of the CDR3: TGCGCCAGCAGCCAAAGAAGAAGAGCTAATGAAAAACTGTTTTTT. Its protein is CASSQRRRANEKLFF.

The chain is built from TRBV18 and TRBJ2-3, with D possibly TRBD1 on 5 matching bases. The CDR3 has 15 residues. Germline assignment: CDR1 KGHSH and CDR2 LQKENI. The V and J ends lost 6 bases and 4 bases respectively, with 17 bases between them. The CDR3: CASSPLWQGPDTQYF. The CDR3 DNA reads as TGTGCCAGCTCCCCCCTATGGCAGGGCCCAGATACGCAGTATTTT.